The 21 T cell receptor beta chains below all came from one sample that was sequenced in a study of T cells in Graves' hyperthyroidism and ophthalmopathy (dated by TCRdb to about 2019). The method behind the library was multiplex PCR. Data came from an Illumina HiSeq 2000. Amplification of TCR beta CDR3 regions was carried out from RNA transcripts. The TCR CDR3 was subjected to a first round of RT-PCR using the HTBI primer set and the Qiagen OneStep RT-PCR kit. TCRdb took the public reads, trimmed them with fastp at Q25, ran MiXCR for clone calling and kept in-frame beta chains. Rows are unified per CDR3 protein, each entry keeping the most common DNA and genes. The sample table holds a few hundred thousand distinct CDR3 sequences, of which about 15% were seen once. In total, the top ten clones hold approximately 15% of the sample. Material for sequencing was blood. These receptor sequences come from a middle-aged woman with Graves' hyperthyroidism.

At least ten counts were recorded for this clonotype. The CDR3 bases are TGTGCCAGCAGCCTCAGGACAGGGGGCACGGCTGGCTACACCTTC. As protein: CASSLRTGGTAGYTF. The V call is TRBV3-1, the J call TRBJ1-2; the match to TRBD1 covers 11 bases. J gave up 7 bases and V 4 bases, and 8 bases lay outside the gene matches. The germline V gene encodes CDR1 LGHDT and CDR2 YNNKEL (reference sequence). The length of the CDR3 is 15 residues.

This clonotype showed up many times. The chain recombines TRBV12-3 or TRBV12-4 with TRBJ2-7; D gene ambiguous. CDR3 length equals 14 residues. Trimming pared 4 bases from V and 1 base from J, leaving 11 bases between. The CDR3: CASSSRSQSYEQYF. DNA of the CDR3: TGTGCCAGCAGTTCAAGGAGTCAGTCCTACGAGCAGTACTTC.

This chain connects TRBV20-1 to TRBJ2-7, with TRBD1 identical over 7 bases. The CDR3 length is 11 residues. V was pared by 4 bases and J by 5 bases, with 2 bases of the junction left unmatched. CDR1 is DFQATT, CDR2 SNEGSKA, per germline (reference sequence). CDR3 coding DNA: TGCAGTGCTATTGACAGGGACGAGCAGTACTTC. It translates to CSAIDRDEQYF.

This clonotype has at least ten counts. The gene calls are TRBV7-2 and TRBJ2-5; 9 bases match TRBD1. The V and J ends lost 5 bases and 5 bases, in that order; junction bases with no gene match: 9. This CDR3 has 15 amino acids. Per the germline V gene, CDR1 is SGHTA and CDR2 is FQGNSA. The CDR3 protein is CASSLGDREYETQYF. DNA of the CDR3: TGTGCCAGCAGCCTCGGGGACAGGGAATATGAGACCCAGTACTTC.

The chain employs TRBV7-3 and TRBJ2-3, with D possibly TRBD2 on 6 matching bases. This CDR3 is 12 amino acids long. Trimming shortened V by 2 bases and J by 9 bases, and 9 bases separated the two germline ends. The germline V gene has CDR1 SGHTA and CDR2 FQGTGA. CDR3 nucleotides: TGTGCCAGCAGCTTACACCGGGAGACGCAGTATTTT. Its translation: CASSLHRETQYF.

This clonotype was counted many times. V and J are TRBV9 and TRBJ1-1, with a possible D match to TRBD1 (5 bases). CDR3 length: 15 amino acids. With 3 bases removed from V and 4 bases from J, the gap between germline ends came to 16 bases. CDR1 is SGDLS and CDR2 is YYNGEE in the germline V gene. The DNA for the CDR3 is TGTGCCAGCAGCGCCGGGGGGGACTGGGGCACTGAAGCTTTCTTT. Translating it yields CASSAGGDWGTEAFF.

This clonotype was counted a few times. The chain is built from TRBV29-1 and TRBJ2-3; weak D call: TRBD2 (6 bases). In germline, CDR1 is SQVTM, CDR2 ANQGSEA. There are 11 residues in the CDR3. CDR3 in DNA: TGCGGAGGGAGAGTCACAGATACGCAGTATTTT. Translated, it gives CGGRVTDTQYF.

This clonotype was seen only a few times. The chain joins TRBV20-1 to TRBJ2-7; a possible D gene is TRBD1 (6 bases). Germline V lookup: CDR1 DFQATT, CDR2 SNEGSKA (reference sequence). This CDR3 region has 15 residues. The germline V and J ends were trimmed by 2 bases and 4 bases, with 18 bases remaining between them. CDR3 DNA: TGCAGTGCTAGAAAGAAACCGGGACAAGGATACGAGCAGTACTTC. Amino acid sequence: CSARKKPGQGYEQYF.

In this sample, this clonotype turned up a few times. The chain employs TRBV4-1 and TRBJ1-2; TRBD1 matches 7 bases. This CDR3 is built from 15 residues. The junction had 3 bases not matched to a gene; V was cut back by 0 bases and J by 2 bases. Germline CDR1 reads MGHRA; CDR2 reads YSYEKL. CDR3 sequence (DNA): TGCGCCAGCAGCCAAGAAGGGGGCGAGAACTATGGCTACACCTTC. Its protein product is CASSQEGGENYGYTF.

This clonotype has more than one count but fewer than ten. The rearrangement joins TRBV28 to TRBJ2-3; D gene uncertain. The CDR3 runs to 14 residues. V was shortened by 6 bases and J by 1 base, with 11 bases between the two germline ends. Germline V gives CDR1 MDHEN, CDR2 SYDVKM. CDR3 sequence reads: CASSPLGRTDTQYF. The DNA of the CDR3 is TGTGCCAGCAGCCCTCTAGGGCGCACAGATACGCAGTATTTT.

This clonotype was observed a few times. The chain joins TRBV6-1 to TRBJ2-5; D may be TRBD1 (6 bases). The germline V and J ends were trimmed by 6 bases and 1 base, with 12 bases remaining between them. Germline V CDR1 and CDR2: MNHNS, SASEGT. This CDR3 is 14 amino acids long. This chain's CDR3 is CASSTGSAQETQYF. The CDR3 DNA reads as TGTGCCAGCAGCACAGGGTCCGCCCAAGAGACCCAGTACTTC.

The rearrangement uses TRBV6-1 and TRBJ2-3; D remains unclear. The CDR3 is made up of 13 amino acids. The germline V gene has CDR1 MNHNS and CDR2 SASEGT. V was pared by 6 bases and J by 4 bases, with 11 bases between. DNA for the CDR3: TGTGCCAGCAGGGAGACCGGCCCAGATACGCAGTATTTT. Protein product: CASRETGPDTQYF.

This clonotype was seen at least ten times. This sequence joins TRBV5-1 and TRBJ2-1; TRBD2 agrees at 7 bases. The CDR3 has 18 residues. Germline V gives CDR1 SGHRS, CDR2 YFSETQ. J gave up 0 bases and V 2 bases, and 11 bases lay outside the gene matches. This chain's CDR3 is CASSFSPSGMSSYNEQFF. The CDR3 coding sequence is TGCGCCAGCAGCTTTTCCCCTAGCGGTATGAGCTCCTACAATGAGCAGTTCTTC.

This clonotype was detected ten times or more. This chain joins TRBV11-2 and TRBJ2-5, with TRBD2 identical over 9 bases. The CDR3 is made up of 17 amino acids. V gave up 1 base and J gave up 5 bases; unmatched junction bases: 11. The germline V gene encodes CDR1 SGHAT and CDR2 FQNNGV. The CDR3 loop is CASSLGGGSGSGETQYF. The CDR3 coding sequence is TGTGCCAGCAGCTTAGGAGGCGGTAGCGGGAGCGGGGAGACCCAGTACTTC.

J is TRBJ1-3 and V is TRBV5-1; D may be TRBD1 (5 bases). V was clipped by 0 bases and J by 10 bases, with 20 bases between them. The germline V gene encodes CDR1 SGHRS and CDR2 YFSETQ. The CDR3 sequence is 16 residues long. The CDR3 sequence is CASSLASGQARGTIYF. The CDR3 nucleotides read TGCGCCAGCAGCTTGGCCTCGGGGCAGGCCCGTGGAACCATATATTTT.

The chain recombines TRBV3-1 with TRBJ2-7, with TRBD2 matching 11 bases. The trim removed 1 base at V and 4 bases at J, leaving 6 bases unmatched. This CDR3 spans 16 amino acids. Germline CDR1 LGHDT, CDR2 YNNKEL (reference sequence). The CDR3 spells CASSQVRLAGTYEQYF. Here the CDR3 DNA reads TGTGCCAGCAGCCAAGTAAGACTAGCGGGAACATACGAGCAGTACTTC.

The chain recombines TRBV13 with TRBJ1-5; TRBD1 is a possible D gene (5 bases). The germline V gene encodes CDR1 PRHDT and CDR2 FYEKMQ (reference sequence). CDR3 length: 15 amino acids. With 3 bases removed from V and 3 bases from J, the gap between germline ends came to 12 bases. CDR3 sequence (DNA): TGTGCCAGCAGCTTGGGCCGGGACGCCAATCAGCCCCAGCATTTT. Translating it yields CASSLGRDANQPQHF.

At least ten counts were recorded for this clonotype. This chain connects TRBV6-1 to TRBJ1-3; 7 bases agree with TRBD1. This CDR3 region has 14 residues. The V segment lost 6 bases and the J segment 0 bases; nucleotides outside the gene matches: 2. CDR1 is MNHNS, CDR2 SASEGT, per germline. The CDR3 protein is CASRDRTSGNTIYF. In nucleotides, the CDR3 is TGTGCCAGCAGGGACAGGACCTCTGGAAACACCATATATTTT.

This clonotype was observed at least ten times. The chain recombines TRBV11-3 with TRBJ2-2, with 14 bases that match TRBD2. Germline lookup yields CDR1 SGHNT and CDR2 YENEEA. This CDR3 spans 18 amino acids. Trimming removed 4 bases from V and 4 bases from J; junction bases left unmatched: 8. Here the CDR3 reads CASSWSGTSGSGTGELFF. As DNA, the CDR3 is TGTGCCAGCAGCTGGTCCGGGACTAGCGGGAGTGGCACCGGGGAGCTGTTTTTT.

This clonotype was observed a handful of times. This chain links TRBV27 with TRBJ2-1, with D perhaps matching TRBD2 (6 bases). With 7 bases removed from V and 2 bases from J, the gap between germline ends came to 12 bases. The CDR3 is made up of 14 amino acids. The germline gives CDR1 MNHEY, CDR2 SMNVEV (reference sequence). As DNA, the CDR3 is TGTGCCAGCAAGGCGGGGATTCCCTACAATGAGCAGTTCTTC. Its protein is CASKAGIPYNEQFF.

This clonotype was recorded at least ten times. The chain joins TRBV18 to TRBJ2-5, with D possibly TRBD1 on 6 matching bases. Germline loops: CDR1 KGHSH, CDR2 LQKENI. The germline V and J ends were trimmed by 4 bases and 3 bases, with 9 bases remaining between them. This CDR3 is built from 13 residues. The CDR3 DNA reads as TGTGCCAGCTCACGATACAGGGAAGAGACCCAGTACTTC. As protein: CASSRYREETQYF.